Reported below is one T cell receptor beta chain. Its cognate antigen is unknown. These data come from a study of PD-1 blockade in classical Hodgkin lymphoma. Regarding time point: cycle 4 day 1 (C4D1), after six to seven weeks of nivolumab. Each of the patients experienced relapse following autologous stem cell transplantation, and their brentuximab vedotin exposure differed. The study recorded best responses of complete response, partial response or progressive disease. Study-level results: The study reported lower baseline TCR diversity in newly diagnosed patients than in healthy donors. Exclusion was applied to patients who started nivolumab under 1 year after ASCT. Those achieving complete response showed baseline diversity like newly diagnosed patients.

The germline V gene encodes CDR1 GTSNPN and CDR2 SVGIG (reference sequence). The CDR3 has 15 residues. Trimming at V came to 5 bases and at J to 1 base, leaving 7 bases not matched to a gene. Here immunoSEQ multiplex PCR was the method, and the copy in TCRdb shows in-frame clones only, minus some. The table shows 20,000 to 25,000 clones, with around 70% occurring only once. J is TRBJ1-3 and V is TRBV30, with 8 bases that match TRBD1. The sequencing here drew on peripheral blood mononuclear cells (PBMCs), taken before the fourth cycle of nivolumab. The receptor was isolated from a human donor with classical Hodgkin lymphoma. The CDR3, as DNA: TGTGCCTGGGGTGGACAGGGAGTATCTGGAAACACCATATATTTT. Its translation: CAWGGQGVSGNTIYF. The full variable domain, with the rest looked up from reference TRBV30 and TRBJ1-3, is SQTIHQWPATLVQPVGSPLSLECTVEGTSNPNLYWYRQAAGRGLQLLFYSVGIGQISSEVPQNLSASRPQDRQFILSSKKLLLSDSGFYLCAWGGQGVSGNTIYFGEGSWLTVV.